The present TCR beta chain was sequenced within a study of blood T cell repertoires in COVID-19. Study-wide background: Samples representing acute and convalescent COVID-19 were sourced from the United States, Italy and Spain. PBMCs, B-cell-depleted T cells, or T cells were the source of the cDNA or gDNA that made up the material.

The germline V gene encodes CDR1 MDHEN and CDR2 SYDVKM. The J segment lost 4 bases and the V segment lost 5 bases, leaving 14 bases of the junction unmatched. The CDR3 is 17 amino acids. In the original analysis: By means of reference gene primer amplification, nucleated cell counts were estimated. Clones were read by immunoSEQ multiplex PCR, and TCRdb kept only the in-frame ones, dropping some. For V, J and clone size, that table is used; D and trimming come from the DNA. The sample records about 220,000 clones, approximately 84% being singletons. The gene calls are TRBV28 and TRBJ1-2, with 9 bases fitting TRBD1. The origin of this receptor is a middle-aged man with active or convalescent COVID-19. The sample comprised peripheral blood. CDR3 region: CASSRTGGGLRVYGYTF. The CDR3 nucleotides read TGTGCCAGCAGTCGTACAGGGGGCGGGCTACGCGTCTATGGCTACACCTTC.